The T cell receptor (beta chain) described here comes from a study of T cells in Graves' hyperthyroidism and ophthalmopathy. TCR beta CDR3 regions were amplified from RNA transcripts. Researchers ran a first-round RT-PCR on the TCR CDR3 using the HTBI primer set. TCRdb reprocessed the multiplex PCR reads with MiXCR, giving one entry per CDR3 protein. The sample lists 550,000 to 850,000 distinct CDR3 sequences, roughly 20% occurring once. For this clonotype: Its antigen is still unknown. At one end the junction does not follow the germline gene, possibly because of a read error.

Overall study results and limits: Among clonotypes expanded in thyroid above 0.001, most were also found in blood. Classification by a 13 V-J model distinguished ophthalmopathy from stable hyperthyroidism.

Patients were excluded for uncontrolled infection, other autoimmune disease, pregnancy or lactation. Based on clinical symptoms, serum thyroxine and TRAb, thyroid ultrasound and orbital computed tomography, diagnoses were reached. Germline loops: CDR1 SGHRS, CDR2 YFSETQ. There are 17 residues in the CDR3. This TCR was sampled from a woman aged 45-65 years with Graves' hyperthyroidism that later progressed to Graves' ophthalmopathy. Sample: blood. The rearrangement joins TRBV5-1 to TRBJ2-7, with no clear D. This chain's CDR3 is CASSLGSQGSILVEEYF. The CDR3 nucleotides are TGCGCCAGCAGCTTGGGAAGTCAAGGCTCGATCTTGGTCGAGGAGTACTTC. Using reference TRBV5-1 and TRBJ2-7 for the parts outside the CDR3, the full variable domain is KAGVTQTPRYLIKTRGQQVTLSCSPISGHRSVSWYQQTPGQGLQFLFEYFSETQRNKGNFPGRFSGRQFSNSRSEMNVSTLELGDSALYLCASSLGSQGSILVEEYFGPGTRLTVT.